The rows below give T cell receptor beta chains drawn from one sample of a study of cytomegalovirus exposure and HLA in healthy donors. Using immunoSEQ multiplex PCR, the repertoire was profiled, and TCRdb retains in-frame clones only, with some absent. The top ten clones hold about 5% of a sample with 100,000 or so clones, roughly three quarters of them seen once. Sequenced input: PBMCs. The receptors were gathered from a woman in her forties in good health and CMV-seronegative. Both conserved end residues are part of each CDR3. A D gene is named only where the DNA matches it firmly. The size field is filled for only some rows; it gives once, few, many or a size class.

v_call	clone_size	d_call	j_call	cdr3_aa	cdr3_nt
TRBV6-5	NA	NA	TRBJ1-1	CASSPVISTEAFF	TGTGCCAGCAGCCCGGTTATAAGCACTGAAGCTTTCTTT
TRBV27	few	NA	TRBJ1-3	CASSRTVGNTIYF	TGTGCCAGCAGTCGGACAGTTGGAAACACCATATATTTT
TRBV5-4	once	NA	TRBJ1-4	CASSLGGRNEKLFF	TGTGCCAGCAGCTTGGGGGGGCGTAATGAAAAACTGTTTTTT
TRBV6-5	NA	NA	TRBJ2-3	CASSYGDRNTQYF	TGTGCCAGCAGTTACGGCGACAGGAATACGCAGTATTTT
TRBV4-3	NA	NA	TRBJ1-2	CASSPSVGGNYGYTF	TGCGCCAGCAGCCCCTCCGTGGGGGGTAACTATGGCTACACCTTC
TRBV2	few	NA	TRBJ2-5	CASTLGQPSFQETQYF	TGTGCCAGCACCCTAGGACAGCCTTCCTTTCAAGAGACCCAGTACTTC
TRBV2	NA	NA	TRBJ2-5	CASEVEETQYF	TGTGCCAGCGAGGTCGAGGAGACCCAGTACTTC
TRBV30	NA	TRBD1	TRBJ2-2	CAWSSRDRATTGELFF	TGTGCCTGGAGTTCTCGGGACAGGGCGACTACCGGGGAGCTGTTTTTT
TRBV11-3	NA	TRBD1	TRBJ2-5	CASSPGQGDFQETQYF	TGTGCCAGCAGCCCGGGACAGGGGGATTTCCAAGAGACCCAGTACTTC
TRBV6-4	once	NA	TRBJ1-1	CASSATGDTEAFF	TGTGCCAGCAGTGCGACAGGAGACACTGAAGCTTTCTTT
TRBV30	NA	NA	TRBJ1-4	CAWNPEGEHNEKLFF	TGTGCCTGGAACCCTGAGGGGGAACACAATGAAAAACTGTTTTTT
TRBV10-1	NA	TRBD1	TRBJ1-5	CASSEWNEDRGLFSNQPQHF	TGCGCCAGCAGTGAGTGGAATGAGGACAGGGGGCTGTTTAGCAATCAGCCCCAGCATTTT
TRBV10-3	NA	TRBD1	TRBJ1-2	CAIRTGGAFGGYTF	TGTGCCATCAGGACAGGGGGCGCTTTTGGTGGCTACACCTTC
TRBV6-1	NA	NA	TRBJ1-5	CASSEAFRGRLSNQPQHF	TGTGCCAGCAGTGAAGCATTTAGGGGCAGACTGAGCAATCAGCCCCAGCATTTT
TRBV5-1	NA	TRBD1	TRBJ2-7	CASSSYHPGQSRVRLYEQYF	TGCGCCAGCAGCTCCTATCACCCGGGACAGTCCCGGGTGAGGCTCTACGAGCAGTACTTC
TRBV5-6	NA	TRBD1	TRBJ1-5	CASSLMATGFQPQHF	TGTGCCAGCAGCTTGATGGCGACAGGGTTTCAGCCCCAGCATTTT